This T cell receptor (beta chain) was recorded in a study of regulatory T cells. Findings and limits, study-wide: In CD3G-deficient patients, conventional CD4+ T cells were enriched for hydrophobic CDR3 residues at positions 6 and 7. Patient repertoires had restricted TRB V-J pairs and skewed V and J usage, most in Tregs.

The germline V and J ends were trimmed by 0 bases and 3 bases, with 8 bases remaining between them. This CDR3 contains 15 residues. Germline CDR1 and CDR2: SEHNR and FQNEAQ (reference sequence). The primer mix had 52 TRBV and 13 TRBJ primers. Measured with immunoSEQ multiplex PCR; TCRdb has only the in-frame clones, and not every one. The sample carries approximately 37,000 clones, about 88% recorded once. As regards this clone: Its antigen is unidentified.

CD4+ T cells were divided by sorting: CD25-high CD127-low Tregs, CD25-low CD127-high conventional cells. The chain is built from TRBV7-9 and TRBJ1-4; no clear D gene. This TCR was recovered from a person aged 18 to 35 with CD3G deficiency. Sequencing was done on a sample of conventional CD4+ T cells sorted from blood. The chain's CDR3 is CASSLASGANEKLFF. The CDR3 DNA reads as TGTGCCAGCAGCTTAGCTTCAGGAGCTAATGAAAAACTGTTTTTT.